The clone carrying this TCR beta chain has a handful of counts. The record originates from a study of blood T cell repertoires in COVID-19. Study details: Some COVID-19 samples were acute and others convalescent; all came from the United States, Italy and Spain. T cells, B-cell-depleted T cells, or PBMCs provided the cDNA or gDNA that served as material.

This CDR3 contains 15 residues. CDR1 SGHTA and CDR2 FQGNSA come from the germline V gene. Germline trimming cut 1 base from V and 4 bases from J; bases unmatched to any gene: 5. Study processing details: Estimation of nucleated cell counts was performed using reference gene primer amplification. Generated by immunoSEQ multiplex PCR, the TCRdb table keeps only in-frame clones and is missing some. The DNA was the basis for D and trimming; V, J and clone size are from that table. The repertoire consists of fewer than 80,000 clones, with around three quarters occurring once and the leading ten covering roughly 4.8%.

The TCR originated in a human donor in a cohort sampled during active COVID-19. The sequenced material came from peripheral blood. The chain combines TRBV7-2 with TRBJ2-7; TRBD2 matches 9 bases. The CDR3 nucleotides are TGTGCCAGCAGCTTAGGCCGCGGACTAGCGTACGAGCAGTACTTC. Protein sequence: CASSLGRGLAYEQYF.